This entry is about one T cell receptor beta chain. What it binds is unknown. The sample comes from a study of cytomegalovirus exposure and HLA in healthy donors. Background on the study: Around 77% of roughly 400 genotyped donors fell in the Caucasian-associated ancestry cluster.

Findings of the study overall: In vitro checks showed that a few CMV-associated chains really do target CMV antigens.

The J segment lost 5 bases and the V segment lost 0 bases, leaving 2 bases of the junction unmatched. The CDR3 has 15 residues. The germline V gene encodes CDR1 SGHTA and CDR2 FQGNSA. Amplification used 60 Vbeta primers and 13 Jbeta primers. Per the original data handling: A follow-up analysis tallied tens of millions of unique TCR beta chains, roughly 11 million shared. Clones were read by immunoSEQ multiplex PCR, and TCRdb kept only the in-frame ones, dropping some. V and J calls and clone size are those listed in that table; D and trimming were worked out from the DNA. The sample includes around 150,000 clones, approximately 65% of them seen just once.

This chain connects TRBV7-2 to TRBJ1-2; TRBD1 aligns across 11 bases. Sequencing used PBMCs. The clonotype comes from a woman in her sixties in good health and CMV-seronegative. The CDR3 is CASSLAGTGGYGYTF. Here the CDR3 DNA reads TGTGCCAGCAGCTTAGCTGGGACAGGGGGTTATGGCTACACCTTC.